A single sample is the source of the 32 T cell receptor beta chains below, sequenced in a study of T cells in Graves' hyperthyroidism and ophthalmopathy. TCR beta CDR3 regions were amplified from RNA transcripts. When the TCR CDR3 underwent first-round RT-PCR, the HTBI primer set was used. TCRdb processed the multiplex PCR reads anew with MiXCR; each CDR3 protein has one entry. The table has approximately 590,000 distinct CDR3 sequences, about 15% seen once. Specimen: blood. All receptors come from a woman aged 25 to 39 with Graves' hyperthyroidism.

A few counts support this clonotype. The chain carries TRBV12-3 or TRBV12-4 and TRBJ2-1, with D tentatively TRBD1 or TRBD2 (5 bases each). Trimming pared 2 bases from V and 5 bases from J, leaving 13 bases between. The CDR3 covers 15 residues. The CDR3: CASSLQPREHNEQFF. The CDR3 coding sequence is TGTGCCAGCAGTTTACAGCCCAGGGAGCACAATGAGCAGTTCTTC.

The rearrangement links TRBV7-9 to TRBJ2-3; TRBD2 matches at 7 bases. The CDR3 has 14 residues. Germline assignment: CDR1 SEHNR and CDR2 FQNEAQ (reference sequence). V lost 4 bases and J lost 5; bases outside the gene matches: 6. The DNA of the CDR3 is TGTGCCAGCAGCTCGCCTAGCGGACTAGATACGCAGTATTTT. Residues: CASSSPSGLDTQYF.

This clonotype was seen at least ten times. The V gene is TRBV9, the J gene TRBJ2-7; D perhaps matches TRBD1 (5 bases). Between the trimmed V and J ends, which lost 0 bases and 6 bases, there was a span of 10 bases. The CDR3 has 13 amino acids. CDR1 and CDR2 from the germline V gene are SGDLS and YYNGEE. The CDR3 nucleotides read TGTGCCAGCAGCGTAGGACCCACAGGCGAGCAGTACTTC. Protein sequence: CASSVGPTGEQYF.

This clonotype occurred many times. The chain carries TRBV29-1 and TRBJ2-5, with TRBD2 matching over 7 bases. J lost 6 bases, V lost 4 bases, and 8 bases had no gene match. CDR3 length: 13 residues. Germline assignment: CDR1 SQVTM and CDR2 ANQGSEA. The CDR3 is CSVGTRLVKTQYF. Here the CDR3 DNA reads TGCAGCGTTGGGACTAGGCTTGTGAAGACCCAGTACTTC.

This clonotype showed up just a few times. The DNA of the CDR3 is TGTGCCAGCAGTGCCAACATGAACACTGAAGCTTTCTTT. Translated: CASSANMNTEAFF. The chain carries TRBV6-4 and TRBJ1-1; D gene uncertain. V was shortened by 4 bases and J by 0 bases, with 6 bases between the two germline ends. Germline V gene data show CDR1 as MRHNA and CDR2 as SNTAGT. This CDR3 has 13 amino acids.

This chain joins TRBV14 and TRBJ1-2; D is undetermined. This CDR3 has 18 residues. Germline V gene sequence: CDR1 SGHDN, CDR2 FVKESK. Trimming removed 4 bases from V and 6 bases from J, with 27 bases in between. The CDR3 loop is CASSLLSSSDRAGDGYTF. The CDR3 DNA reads TGTGCCAGCAGCCTACTCTCAAGTTCAGACCGGGCCGGTGATGGCTACACCTTC.

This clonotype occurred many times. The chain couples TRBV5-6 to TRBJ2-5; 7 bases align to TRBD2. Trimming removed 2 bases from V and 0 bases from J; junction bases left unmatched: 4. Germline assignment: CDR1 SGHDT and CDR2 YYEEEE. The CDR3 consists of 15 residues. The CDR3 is CASSFDGGNQETQYF. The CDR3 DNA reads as TGTGCCAGCAGCTTTGACGGGGGGAACCAAGAGACCCAGTACTTC.

DNA of the CDR3: TGCAGTGCTAGAGATGGGGGGACTAGCGGAAAAACAGATACGCAGTATTTT. Translating it yields CSARDGGTSGKTDTQYF. The chain employs TRBV20-1 and TRBJ2-3; 11 nucleotides align to TRBD2. Per the germline V gene, CDR1 is DFQATT and CDR2 is SNEGSKA (reference sequence). V lost 0 bases to trimming and J lost 3 bases; unmatched junction nucleotides: 8. The CDR3 loop spans 17 amino acids.

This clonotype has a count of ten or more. CDR3 protein: CSATGSSYEQYF. The CDR3 DNA reads as TGCAGTGCTACCGGGAGCTCCTACGAGCAGTACTTC. The chain employs TRBV20-1 and TRBJ2-7; D perhaps matches TRBD2 (6 bases). Germline CDR1 is DFQATT and CDR2 is SNEGSKA (reference sequence). V lost 4 bases and J 0 bases, leaving 7 bases between the germline ends. There are 12 residues in the CDR3.

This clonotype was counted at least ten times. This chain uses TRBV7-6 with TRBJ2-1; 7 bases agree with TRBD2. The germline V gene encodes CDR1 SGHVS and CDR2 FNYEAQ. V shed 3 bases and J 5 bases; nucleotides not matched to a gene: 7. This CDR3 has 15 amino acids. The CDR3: CASSFRREQNNEQFF. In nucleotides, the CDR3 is TGTGCCAGCAGCTTTAGGCGGGAGCAGAACAATGAGCAGTTCTTC.

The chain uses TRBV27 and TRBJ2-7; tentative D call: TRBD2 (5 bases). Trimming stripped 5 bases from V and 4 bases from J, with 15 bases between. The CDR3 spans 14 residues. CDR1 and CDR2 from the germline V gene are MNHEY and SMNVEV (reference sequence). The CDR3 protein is CASSALAGDYEQYF. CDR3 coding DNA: TGTGCCAGCAGTGCCCTAGCAGGTGATTACGAGCAGTACTTC.

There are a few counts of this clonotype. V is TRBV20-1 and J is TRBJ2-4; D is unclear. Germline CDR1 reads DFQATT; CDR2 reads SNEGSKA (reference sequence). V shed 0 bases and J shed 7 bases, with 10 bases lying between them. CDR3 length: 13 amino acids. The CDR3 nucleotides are TGCAGTGCTAGAGAGCCCACCGGGAACATTCAGTACTTC. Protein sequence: CSAREPTGNIQYF.

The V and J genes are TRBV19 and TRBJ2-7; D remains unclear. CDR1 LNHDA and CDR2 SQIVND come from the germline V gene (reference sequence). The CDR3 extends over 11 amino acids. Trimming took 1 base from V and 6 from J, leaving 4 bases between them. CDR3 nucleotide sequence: TGTGCCAGTAGTATAGGAGTCGAGCAGTACTTC. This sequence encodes CASSIGVEQYF.

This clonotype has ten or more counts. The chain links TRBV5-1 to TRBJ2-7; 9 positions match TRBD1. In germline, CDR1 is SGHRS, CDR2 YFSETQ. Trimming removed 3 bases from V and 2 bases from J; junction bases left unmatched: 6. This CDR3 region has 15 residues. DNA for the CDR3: TGCGCCAGCAGCTGGACAGGGGACCCTCCCTACGAGCAGTACTTC. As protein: CASSWTGDPPYEQYF.

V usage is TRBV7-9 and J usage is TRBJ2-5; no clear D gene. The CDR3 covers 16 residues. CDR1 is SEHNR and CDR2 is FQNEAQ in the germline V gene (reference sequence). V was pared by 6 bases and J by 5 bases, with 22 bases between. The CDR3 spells CASSYDQRPSRETQYF. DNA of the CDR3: TGTGCCAGCAGTTATGACCAGAGACCGTCGCGGGAGACCCAGTACTTC.

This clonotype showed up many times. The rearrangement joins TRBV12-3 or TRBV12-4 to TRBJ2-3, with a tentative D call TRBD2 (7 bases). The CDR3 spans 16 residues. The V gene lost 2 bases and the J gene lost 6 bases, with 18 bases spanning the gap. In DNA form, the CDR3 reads TGTGCCAGCAGTTTATCTGGACTAGGGGGTCGGGATACGCAGTATTTT. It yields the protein CASSLSGLGGRDTQYF.

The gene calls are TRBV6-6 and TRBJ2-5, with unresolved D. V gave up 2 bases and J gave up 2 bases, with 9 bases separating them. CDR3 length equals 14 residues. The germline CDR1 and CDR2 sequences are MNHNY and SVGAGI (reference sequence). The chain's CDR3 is CASSYLTAQETQYF. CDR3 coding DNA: TGTGCCAGCAGTTACCTGACTGCTCAAGAGACCCAGTACTTC.

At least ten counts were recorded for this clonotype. The CDR3 sequence: CASSLPDGNEQFF. DNA for the CDR3: TGTGCCAGCAGCCTACCGGACGGGAATGAGCAGTTCTTC. This sequence joins TRBV7-8 and TRBJ2-1, with D hard to call. V gave up 5 bases and J gave up 7 bases, with 12 bases separating them. Germline CDR1 is SGHVS and CDR2 is FQNEAQ. This CDR3 is built from 13 residues.

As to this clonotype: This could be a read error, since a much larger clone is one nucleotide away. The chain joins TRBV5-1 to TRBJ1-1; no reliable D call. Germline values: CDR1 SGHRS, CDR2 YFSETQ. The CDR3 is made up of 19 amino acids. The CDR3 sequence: CASSLSEREFSQMNTEASF. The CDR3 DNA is TGCGCCAGCAGCTTGTCGGAAAGAGAATTCAGCCAGATGAACACTGAAGCTTCCTTT. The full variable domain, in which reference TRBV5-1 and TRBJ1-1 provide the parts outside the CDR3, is KAGVTQTPRYLIKTRGQQVTLSCSPISGHRSVSWYQQTPGQGLQFLFEYFSETQRNKGNFPGRFSGRQFSNSRSEMNVSTLELGDSALYLCASSLSEREFSQMNTEASFGQGTRLTVV.

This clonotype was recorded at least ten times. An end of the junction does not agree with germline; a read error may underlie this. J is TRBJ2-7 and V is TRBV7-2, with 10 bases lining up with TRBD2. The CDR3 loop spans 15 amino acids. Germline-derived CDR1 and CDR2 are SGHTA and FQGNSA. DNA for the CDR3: TGTGCCAGCAGTTTAGCGGCTAGCGGGAGCCACGAGCAGTACTTC. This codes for CASSLAASGSHEQYF.

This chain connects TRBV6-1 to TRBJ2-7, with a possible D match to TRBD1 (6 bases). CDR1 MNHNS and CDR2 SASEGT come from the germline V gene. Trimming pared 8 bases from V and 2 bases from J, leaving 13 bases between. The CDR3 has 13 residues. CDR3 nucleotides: TGTGCCAGCTCGGTCCACAGGGCCTACGAGCAGTACTTC. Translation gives CASSVHRAYEQYF.

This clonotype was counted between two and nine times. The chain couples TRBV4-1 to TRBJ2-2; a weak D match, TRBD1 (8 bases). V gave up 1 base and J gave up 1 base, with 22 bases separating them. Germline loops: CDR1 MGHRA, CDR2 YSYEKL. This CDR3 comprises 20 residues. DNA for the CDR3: TGCGCCAGCAGCCAAGTGATCCAGACAGGGGAGGGAAGGAACACCGGGGAGCTGTTTTTT. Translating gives CASSQVIQTGEGRNTGELFF.

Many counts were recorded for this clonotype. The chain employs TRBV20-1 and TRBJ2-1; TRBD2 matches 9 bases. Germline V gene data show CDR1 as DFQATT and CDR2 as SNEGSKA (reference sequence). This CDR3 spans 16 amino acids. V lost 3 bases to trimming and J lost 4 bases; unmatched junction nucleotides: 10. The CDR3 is CSASFAGGPFYNEQFF. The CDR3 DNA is TGCAGTGCTAGCTTCGCGGGAGGGCCTTTTTACAATGAGCAGTTCTTC.

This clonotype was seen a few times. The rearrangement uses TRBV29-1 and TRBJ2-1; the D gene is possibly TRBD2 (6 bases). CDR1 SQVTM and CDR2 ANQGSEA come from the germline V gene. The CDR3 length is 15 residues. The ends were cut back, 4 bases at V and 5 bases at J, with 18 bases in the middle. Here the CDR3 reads CSVGDWGESNNEQFF. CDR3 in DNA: TGCAGCGTTGGAGATTGGGGGGAGTCTAACAATGAGCAGTTCTTC.

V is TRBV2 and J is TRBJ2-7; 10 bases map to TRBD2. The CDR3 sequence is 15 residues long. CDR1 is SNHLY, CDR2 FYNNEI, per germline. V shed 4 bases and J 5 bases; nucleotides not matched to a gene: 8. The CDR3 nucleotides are TGTGCCAGCAGTGTCATCCTAGCGGGAGTTAACGAGCAGTACTTC. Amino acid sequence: CASSVILAGVNEQYF.

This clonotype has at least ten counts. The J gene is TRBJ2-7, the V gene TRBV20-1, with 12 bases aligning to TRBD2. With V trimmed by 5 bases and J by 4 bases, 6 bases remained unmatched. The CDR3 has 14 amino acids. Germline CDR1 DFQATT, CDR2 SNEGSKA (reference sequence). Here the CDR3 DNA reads TGCAGTGCTCCACTAGCGGGAGGTGGTTACGAGCAGTACTTC. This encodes CSAPLAGGGYEQYF.

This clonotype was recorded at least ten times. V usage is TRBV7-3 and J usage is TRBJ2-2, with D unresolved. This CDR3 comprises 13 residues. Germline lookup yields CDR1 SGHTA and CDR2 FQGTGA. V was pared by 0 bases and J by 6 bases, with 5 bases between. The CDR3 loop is CASSLTFPGELFF. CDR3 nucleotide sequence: TGTGCCAGCAGCTTAACGTTCCCCGGGGAGCTGTTTTTT.

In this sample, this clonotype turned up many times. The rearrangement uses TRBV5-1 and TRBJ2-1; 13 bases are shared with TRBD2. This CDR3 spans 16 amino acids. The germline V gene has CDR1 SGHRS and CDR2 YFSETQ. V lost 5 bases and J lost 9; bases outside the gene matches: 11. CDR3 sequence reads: CASSQLAGGPVGEQFF. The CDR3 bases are TGCGCCAGCAGTCAACTAGCGGGAGGGCCGGTTGGTGAGCAGTTCTTC.

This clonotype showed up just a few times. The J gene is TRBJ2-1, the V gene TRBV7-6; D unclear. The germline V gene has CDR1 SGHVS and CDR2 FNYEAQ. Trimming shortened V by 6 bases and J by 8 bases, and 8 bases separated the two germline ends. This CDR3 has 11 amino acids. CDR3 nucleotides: TGTGCCAGCAGTGGGAATTATGAGCAGTTCTTC. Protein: CASSGNYEQFF.

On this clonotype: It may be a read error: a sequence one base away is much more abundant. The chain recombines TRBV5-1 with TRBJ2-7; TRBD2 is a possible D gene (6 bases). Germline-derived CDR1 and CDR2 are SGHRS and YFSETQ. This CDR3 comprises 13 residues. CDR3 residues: CASSYRENYEHYF. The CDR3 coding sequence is TGCGCCAGCAGCTACCGGGAGAACTACGAGCATTACTTC.

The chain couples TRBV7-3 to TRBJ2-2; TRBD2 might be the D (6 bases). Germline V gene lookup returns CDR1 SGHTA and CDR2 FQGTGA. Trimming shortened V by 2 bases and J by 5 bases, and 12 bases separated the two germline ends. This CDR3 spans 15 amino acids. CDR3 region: CASSLHGGRTGELFF. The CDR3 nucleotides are TGTGCCAGCAGCTTACACGGGGGTCGAACCGGGGAGCTGTTTTTT.

The CDR3 DNA follows: TGCAGTGCTAGAGCCCCTATTGGACTAGCGGGAGGGCCCGCCTACGAGCAGTACTTC. As protein: CSARAPIGLAGGPAYEQYF. The rearrangement uses TRBV20-1 and TRBJ2-7; TRBD2 matches at 15 bases. The CDR3 has 19 residues. Germline CDR1 reads DFQATT; CDR2 reads SNEGSKA (reference sequence). J was trimmed by 2 bases and V by 1 base; bases with no gene match: 12.